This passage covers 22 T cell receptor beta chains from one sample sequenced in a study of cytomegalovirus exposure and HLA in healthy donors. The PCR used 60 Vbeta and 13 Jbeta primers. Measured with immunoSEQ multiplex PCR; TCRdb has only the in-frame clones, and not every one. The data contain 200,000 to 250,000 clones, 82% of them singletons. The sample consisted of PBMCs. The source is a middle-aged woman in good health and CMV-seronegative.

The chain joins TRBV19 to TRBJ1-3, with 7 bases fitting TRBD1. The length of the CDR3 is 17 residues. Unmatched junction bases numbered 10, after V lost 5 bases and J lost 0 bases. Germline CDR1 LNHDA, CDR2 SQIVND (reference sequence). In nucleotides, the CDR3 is TGTGCCAGTAGTGTGTACAGGGGACCAATCTCTGGAAACACCATATATTTT. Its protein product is CASSVYRGPISGNTIYF.

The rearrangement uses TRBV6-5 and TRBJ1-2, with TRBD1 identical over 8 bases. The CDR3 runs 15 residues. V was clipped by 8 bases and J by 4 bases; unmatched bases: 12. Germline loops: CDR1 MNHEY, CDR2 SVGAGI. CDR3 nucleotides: TGTGCCAGCTCCTTGTGGGTTACAGGGGGCTATGGCTACACCTTC. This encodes CASSLWVTGGYGYTF.

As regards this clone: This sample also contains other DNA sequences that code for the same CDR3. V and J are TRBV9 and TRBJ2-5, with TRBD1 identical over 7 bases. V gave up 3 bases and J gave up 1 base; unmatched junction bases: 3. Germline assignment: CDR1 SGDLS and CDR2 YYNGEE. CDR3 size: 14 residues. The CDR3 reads CASSAWTGQETQYF. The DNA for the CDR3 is TGTGCCAGCAGCGCCTGGACAGGCCAAGAGACCCAGTACTTC.

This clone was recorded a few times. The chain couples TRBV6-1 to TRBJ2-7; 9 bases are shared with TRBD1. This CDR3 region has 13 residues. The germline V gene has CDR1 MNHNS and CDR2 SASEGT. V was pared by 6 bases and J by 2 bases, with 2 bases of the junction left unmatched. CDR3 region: CASRRQGAYEQYF. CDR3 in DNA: TGTGCCAGCAGACGACAGGGGGCCTACGAGCAGTACTTC.

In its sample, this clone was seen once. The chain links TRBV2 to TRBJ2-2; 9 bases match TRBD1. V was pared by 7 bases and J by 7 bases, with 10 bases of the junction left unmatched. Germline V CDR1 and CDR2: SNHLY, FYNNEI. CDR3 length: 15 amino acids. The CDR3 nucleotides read TGTGCCAGCACCTCCGGGACAGGGTTTGTCGGGGAGCTGTTTTTT. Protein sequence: CASTSGTGFVGELFF.

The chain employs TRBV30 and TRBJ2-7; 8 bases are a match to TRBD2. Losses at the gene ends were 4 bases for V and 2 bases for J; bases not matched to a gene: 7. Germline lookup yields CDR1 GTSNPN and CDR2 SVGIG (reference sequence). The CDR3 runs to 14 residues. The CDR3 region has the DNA TGTGCCTGGAAGTCCATAGCGGGGCCCTACGAGCAGTACTTC. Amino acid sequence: CAWKSIAGPYEQYF.

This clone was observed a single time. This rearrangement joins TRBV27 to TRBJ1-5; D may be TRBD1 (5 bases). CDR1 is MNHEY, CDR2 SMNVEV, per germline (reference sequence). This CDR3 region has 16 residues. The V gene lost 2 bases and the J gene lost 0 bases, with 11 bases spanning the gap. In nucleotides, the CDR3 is TGTGCCAGCAGTTTAAGCGAAGGGGATAGCAATCAGCCCCAGCATTTT. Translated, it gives CASSLSEGDSNQPQHF.

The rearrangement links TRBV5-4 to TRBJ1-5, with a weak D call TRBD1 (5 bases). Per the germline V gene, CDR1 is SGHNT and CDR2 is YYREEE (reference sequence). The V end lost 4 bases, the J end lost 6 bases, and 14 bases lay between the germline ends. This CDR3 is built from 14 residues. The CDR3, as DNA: TGTGCCAGCAGCCGCGGGGGGGAAGGTCAGCCCCAGCATTTT. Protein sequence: CASSRGGEGQPQHF.

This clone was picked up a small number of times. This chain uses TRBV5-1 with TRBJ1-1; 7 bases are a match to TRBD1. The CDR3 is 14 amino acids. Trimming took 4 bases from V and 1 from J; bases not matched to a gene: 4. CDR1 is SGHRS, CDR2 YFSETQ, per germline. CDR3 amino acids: CASSVTGENTEAFF. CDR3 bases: TGCGCCAGCAGCGTTACAGGGGAGAACACTGAAGCTTTCTTT.

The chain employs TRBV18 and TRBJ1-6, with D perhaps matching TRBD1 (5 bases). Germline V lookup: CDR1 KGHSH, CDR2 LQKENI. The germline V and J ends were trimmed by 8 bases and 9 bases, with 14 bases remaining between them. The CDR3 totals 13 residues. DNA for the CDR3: TGTGCCAGCACGGGACTGGCCGGTTCACCCCTCCACTTT. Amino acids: CASTGLAGSPLHF.

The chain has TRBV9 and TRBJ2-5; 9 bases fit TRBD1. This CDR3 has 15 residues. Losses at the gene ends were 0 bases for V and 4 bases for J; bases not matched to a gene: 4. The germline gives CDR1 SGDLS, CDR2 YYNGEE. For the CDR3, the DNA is TGTGCCAGCAGCGTAGACAGGGGGCGGGGAGAGACCCAGTACTTC. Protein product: CASSVDRGRGETQYF. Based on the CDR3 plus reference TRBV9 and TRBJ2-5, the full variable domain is DSGVTQTPKHLITATGQRVTLRCSPRSGDLSVYWYQQSLDQGLQFLIQYYNGEERAKGNILERFSAQQFPDLHSELNLSSLELGDSALYFCASSVDRGRGETQYFGPGTRLLVL.

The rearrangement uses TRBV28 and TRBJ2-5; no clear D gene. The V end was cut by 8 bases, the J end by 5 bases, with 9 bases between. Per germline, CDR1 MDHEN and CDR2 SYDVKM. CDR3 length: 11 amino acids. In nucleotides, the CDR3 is TGTGCCAGCGAAAGTGAGGAGACCCAGTACTTC. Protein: CASESEETQYF.

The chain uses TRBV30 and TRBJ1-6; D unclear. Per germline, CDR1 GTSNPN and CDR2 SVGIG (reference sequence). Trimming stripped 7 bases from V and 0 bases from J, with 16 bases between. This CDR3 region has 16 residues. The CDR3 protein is CASHGNQSSYNSPLHF. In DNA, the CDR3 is TGTGCCTCGCACGGGAACCAGAGCTCCTATAATTCACCCCTCCACTTT.

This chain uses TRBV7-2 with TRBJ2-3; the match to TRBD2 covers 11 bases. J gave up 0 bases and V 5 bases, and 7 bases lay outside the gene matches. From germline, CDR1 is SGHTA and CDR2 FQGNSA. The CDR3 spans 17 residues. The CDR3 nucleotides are TGTGCCAGCAGCCCCCGGACTAGCGGGTTAAGCACAGATACGCAGTATTTT. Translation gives CASSPRTSGLSTDTQYF. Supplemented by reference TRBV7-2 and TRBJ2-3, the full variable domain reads GAGVSQSPSNKVTEKGKDVELRCDPISGHTALYWYRQSLGQGLEFLIYFQGNSAPDKSGLPSDRFSAERTGGSVSTLTIQRTQQEDSAVYLCASSPRTSGLSTDTQYFGPGTRLTVL.

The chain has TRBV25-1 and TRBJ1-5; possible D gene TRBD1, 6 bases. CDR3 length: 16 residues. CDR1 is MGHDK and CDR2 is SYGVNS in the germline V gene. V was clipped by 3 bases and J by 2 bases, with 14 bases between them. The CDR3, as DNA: TGTGCCAGCAGTGAGGGCCCCAGGGGCGGCAATCAGCCCCAGCATTTT. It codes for CASSEGPRGGNQPQHF.

CDR3 DNA: TGCAGCGTTGAGCAAGCCGGGACAGGGGCCTACGAGCAGTACTTC. Translation: CSVEQAGTGAYEQYF. The chain recombines TRBV29-1 with TRBJ2-5; 10 nucleotides align to TRBD1. With the DNA end fitting TRBJ2-7 better, the J assignment may be wrong. Germline V CDR1 and CDR2: SQVTM, ANQGSEA. The CDR3 contains 15 residues.

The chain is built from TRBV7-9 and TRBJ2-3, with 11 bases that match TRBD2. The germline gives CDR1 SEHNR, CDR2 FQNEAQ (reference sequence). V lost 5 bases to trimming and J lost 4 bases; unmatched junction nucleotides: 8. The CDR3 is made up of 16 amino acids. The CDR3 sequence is CASSPLAGGYADTQYF. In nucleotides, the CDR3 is TGTGCCAGCAGCCCCCTAGCGGGGGGATACGCAGATACGCAGTATTTT.

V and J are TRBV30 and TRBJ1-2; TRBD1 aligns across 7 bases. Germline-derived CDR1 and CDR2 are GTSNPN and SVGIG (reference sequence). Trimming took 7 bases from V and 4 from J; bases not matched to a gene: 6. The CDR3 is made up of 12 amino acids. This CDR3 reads CAYDRDTYGYTF. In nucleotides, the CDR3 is TGTGCCTATGACAGGGATACCTATGGCTACACCTTC.

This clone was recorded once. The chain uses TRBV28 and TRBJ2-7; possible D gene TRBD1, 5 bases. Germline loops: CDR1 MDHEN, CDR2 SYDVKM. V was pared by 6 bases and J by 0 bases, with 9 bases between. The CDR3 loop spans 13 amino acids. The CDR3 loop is CASRTAVSYEQYF. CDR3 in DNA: TGTGCCAGCAGGACAGCCGTCTCCTACGAGCAGTACTTC. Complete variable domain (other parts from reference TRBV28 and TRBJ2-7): DVKVTQSSRYLVKRTGEKVFLECVQDMDHENMFWYRQDPGLGLRLIYFSYDVKMKEKGDIPEGYSVSREKKERFSLILESASTNQTSMYLCASRTAVSYEQYFGPGTRLTVT.

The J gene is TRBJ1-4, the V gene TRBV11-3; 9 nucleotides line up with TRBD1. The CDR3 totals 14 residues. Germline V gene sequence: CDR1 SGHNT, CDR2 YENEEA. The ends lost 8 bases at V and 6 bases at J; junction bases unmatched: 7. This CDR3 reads CASAGQGGDEKLFF. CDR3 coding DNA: TGTGCCAGCGCGGGACAGGGTGGGGATGAAAAACTGTTTTTT.

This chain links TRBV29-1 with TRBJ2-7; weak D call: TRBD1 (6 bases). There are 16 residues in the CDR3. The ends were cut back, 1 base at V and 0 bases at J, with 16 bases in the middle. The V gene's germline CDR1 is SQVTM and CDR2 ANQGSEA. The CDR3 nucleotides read TGCAGCGTTGAAGGGTCCGGACAGTCTAGCTCCTACGAGCAGTACTTC. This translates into CSVEGSGQSSSYEQYF.

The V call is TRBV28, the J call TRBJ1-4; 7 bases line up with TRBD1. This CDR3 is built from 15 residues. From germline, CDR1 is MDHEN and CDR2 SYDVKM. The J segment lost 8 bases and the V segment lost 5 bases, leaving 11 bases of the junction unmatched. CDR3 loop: CASSPRQGVGEKLFF. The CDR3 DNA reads TGTGCCAGCAGTCCCCGACAGGGAGTTGGAGAAAAACTGTTTTTT.